The 4 T cell receptor beta chains listed next were all sequenced from one sample in a study of prognosis after radiotherapy for stage I lung cancer. Genomic DNA was subjected to two-round multiplex PCR for amplification of TCR beta CDR3. First-round PCR amplification was performed with primers specific to each TRBV and TRBJ gene. TCRdb analysed the multiplex PCR reads with MiXCR anew, one entry per CDR3 protein. The table includes about 14,000 distinct CDR3 sequences, less than 35% detected once. The sequences come from PBMCs, collected before or after stereotactic body radiation therapy (not recorded which). These receptors were obtained from a donor aged 50 or older with non-small cell lung cancer.

This clonotype was seen a single time. It is likely a read error: a sequence one base away is far more abundant. The rearrangement links TRBV7-9 to TRBJ1-5; weak D call: TRBD1 (6 bases). The CDR3 consists of 15 residues. Germline CDR1 and CDR2: SEHNR and FQNEAQ (reference sequence). Trimming cost V 2 bases and J 3 bases, with 11 bases left between them. The DNA of the CDR3 is TGTGCCAGCAGCTTATGGAGGGGGGCCAATCAGCCCCAGCATTTT. Encoded protein: CASSLWRGANQPQHF.

At least ten counts were recorded for this clonotype. V and J are TRBV10-3 and TRBJ2-5; D is possibly TRBD1 (5 bases). Trimming took 0 bases from V and 4 from J, leaving 9 bases between them. From germline, CDR1 is ENHRY and CDR2 SYGVKD. The CDR3 contains 14 residues. CDR3 DNA sequence: TGTGCCATCAGTGAGTCATCAGGGTTAGAGACCCAGTACTTC. Translation gives CAISESSGLETQYF.

In its sample, this clonotype was seen many times. CDR3 amino acids: CASSLTLGQNPNQPQHF. The CDR3 region has the DNA TGTGCCAGCAGTTTAACATTGGGACAGAACCCCAATCAGCCCCAGCATTTT. V gene TRBV28 combines with J gene TRBJ1-5, with TRBD1 identical over 7 bases. The CDR3 length is 17 residues. V dropped 2 bases and J dropped 3; count of bases not matched to a gene: 10. Germline loops: CDR1 MDHEN, CDR2 SYDVKM.

The sample holds many counts of this clonotype. This sequence joins TRBV12-3 or TRBV12-4 and TRBJ1-1, with D unclear. Trimming took 0 bases from V and 4 from J, leaving 0 bases between them. This CDR3 region has 11 residues. CDR3 region: CASSLATEAFF. CDR3 in DNA: TGTGCCAGCAGTTTAGCCACTGAAGCTTTCTTT.